The clone carrying this TCR beta chain was recorded a few times. Its antigen is not identified. CDR1 and CDR2 from the germline V gene are SGHTS and YDEGEE. The CDR3 has 15 residues. V lost 0 bases and J lost 7, with 14 bases in between. The data stem from a study of cytomegalovirus exposure and HLA in healthy donors. In the PCR, 60 Vbeta and 13 Jbeta primers were used. Assay used: immunoSEQ multiplex PCR; TCRdb lists only in-frame clones, some missing. The sample contains some 170,000 clones, roughly 81% of which appear only once. Study observations and caveats: TRBV6-2, TRBV6-3 and some other V segments were excluded as indistinguishable.

The receptor comes from a woman aged 45-65 years in good health and CMV-seronegative. The sequenced material came from PBMCs. This chain connects TRBV5-8 to TRBJ2-1; TRBD1 might be the D (5 bases). For the CDR3, the DNA is TGTGCCAGCAGCTTGGGTCAGGGTTCTAGGAATGAGCAGTTCTTC. Translating it yields CASSLGQGSRNEQFF.